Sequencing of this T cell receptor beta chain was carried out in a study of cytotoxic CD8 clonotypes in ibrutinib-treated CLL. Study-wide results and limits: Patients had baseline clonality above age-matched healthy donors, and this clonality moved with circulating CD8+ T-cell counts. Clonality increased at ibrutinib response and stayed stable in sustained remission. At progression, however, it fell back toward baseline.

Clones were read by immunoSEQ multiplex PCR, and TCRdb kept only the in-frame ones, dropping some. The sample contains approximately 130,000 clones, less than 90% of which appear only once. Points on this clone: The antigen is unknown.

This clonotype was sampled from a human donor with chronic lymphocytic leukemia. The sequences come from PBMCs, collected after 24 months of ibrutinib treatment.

The CDR3, as DNA: TGCGCCAGCAGCTTGCCTAGCGGGGGGCTCGACCGAACAGATACGCAGTATTTT. Its protein product is CASSLPSGGLDRTDTQYF. The rearrangement joins TRBV5-1 to TRBJ2-3, with 11 bases identical to TRBD2. Germline CDR1 reads SGHRS; CDR2 reads YFSETQ. Unmatched junction bases numbered 10, after V lost 1 base and J lost 3 bases. CDR3 size: 18 residues.